This T cell receptor beta chain derives from a study of beta chain features in type 1 diabetes. Findings and limits, study-wide: Shortening of TCRB CDR3s, moderate but significant, appeared in all four CD4+ subsets of Type 1 diabetes patients.

Investigators reverse transcribed all isolated RNA, so they sequenced expressed TCRB transcripts. Clones were sequenced by immunoSEQ multiplex PCR, and TCRdb holds only the in-frame ones, with some missing. Of 300,000 to 400,000 clones in the sample, roughly 12% were seen once. CDR1 and CDR2 from the germline V gene are MNHNY and SVGAGI (reference sequence). This CDR3 comprises 14 residues. With 6 bases clipped from V and 5 bases from J, the junction kept 6 bases outside the gene matches. This clone has only a few counts. Antigen: not known. This clonotype was obtained from a woman under 30 with type 1 diabetes. The chain carries TRBV6-6 and TRBJ2-5; 10 bases match TRBD2. The sample consisted of naive CD4+ T cells from blood. This CDR3 is CASRESGRDETQYF. CDR3 bases: TGTGCCAGCAGAGAGAGCGGGAGGGATGAGACCCAGTACTTC.